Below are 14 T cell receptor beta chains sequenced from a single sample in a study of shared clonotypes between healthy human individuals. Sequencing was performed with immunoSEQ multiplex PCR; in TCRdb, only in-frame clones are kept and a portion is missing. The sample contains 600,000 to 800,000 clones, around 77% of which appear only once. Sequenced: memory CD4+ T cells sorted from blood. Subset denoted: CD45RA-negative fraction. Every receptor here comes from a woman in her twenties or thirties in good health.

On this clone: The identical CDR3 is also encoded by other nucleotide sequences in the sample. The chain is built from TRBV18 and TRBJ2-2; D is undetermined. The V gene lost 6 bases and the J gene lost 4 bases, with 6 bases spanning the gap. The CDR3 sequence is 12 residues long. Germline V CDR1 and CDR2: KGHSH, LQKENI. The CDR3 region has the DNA TGTGCCAGCTCCCCGCTCACCGGGGAGCTGTTTTTT. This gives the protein CASSPLTGELFF.

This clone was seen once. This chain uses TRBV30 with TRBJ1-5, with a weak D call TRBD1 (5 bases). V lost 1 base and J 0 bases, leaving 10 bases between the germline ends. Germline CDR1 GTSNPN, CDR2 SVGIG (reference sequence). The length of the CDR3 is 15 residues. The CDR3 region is CAWSGQGFSNQPQHF. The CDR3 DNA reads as TGTGCCTGGAGTGGGCAGGGCTTTAGCAATCAGCCCCAGCATTTT.

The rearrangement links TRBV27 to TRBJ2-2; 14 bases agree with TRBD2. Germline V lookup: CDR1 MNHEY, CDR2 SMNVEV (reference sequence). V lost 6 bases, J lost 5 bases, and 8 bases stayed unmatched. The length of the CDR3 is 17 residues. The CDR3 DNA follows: TGTGCCAGCAGCAGACTAGCGGGAGGGCCGCGGACCGGGGAGCTGTTTTTT. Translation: CASSRLAGGPRTGELFF.

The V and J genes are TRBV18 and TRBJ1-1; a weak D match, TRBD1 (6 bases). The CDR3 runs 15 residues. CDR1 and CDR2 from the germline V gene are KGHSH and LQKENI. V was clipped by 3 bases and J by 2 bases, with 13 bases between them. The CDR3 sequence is CASSPRLDRNTEAFF. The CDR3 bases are TGTGCCAGCTCACCCCGATTGGACAGAAACACTGAAGCTTTCTTT.

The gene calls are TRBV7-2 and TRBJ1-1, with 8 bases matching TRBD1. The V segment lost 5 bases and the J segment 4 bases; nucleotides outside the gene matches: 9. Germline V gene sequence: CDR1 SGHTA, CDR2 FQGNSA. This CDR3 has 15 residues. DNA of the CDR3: TGTGCCAGCAGCGCATGGACAGGGTCCGGCACTGAAGCTTTCTTT. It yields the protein CASSAWTGSGTEAFF.

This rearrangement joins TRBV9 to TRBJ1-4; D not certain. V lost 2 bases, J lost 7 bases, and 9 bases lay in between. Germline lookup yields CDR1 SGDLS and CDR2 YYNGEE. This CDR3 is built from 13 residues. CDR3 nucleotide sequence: TGTGCCAGCAGCGTTTCCCCTAGTGAAAAACTGTTTTTT. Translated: CASSVSPSEKLFF.

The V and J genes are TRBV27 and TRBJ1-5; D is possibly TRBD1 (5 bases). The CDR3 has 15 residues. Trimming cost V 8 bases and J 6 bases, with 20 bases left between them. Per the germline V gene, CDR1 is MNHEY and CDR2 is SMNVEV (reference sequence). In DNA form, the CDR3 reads TGTGCCAGCTCCTTAGGGAGGGGAGAGCGTCAGCCCCAGCATTTT. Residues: CASSLGRGERQPQHF.

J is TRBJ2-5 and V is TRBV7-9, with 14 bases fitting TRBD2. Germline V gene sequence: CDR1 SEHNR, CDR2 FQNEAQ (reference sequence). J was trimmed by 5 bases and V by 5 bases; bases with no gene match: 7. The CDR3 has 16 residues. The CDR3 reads CASSPRLAGGGETQYF. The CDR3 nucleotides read TGTGCCAGCAGCCCCCGACTAGCGGGAGGGGGTGAGACCCAGTACTTC.

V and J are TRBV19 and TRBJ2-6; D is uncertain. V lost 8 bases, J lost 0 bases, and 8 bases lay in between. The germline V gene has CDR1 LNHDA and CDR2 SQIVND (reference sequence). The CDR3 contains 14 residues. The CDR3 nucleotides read TGTGCCAGTGCCATGACCTCTGGGGCCAACGTCCTGACTTTC. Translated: CASAMTSGANVLTF.

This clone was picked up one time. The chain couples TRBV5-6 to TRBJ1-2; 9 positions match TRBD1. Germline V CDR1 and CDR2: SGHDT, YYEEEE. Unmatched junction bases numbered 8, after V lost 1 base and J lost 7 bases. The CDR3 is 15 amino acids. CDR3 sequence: CASSLRSTGGIGYTF. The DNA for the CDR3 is TGTGCCAGCAGCTTGCGTTCGACAGGGGGTATTGGCTACACCTTC.

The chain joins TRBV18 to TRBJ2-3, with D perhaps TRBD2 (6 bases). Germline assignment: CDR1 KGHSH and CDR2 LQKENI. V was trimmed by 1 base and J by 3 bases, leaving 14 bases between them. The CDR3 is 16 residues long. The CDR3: CASSPRIGSGTDTQYF. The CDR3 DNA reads TGTGCCAGCTCACCACGTATCGGGAGTGGGACAGATACGCAGTATTTT.

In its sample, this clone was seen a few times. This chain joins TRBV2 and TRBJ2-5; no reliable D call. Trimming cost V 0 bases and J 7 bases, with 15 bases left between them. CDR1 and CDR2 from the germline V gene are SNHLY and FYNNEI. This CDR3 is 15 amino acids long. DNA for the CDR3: TGTGCCAGCAGTGAAGCGCCTGGTGGGCGCGGGACCCAGTACTTC. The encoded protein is CASSEAPGGRGTQYF. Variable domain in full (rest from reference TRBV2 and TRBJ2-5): EPEVTQTPSHQVTQMGQEVILRCVPISNHLYFYWYRQILGQKVEFLVSFYNNEISEKSEIFDDQFSVERPDGSNFTLKIRSTKLEDSAMYFCASSEAPGGRGTQYFGPGTRLLVL.

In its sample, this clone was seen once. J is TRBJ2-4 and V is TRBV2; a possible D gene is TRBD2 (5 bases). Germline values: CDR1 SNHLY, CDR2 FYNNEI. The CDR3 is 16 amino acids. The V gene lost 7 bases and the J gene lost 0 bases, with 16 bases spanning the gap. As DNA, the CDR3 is TGTGCCAGCACCCGGGCGGGTGACACAGCCAAAAACATTCAGTACTTC. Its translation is CASTRAGDTAKNIQYF. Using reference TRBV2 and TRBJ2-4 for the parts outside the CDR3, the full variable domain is EPEVTQTPSHQVTQMGQEVILRCVPISNHLYFYWYRQILGQKVEFLVSFYNNEISEKSEIFDDQFSVERPDGSNFTLKIRSTKLEDSAMYFCASTRAGDTAKNIQYFGAGTRLSVL.

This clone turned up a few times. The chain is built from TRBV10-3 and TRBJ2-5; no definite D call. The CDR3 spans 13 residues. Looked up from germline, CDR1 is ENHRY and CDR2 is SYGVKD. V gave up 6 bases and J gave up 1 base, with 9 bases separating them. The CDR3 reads CAISLRLQETQYF. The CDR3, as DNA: TGTGCCATCAGCCTTCGACTCCAAGAGACCCAGTACTTC.